These 32 T cell receptor beta chains were sequenced from one sample in a study of identical twins. TCRdb passed the 5' RACE reads through MiXCR, listing each CDR3 protein once. Of 220,000 or so distinct CDR3 sequences listed, about 7.3% are singletons. These data are also associated with another study on yellow fever vaccine responses in identical twins.

Sequences were obtained from memory (CD45RO+) T cells sorted from blood. The receptors stem from a woman between 18 and 29 years old in good health.

J is TRBJ1-2 and V is TRBV13; D gene ambiguous. CDR1 is PRHDT, CDR2 FYEKMQ, per germline (reference sequence). The CDR3 is made up of 13 amino acids. V was cut by 5 bases and J by 4 bases, with 11 bases left in between. CDR3 bases: TGTGCCAGCAGCATCGACACTTTCTATGGCTACACCTTC. Protein sequence: CASSIDTFYGYTF.

Ten or more counts support this clonotype. This chain joins TRBV24-1 and TRBJ1-5; the D gene is possibly TRBD1 (6 bases). The V gene lost 2 bases and the J gene lost 2 bases, with 9 bases spanning the gap. The CDR3 sequence is 15 residues long. From germline, CDR1 is KGHDR and CDR2 SFDVKD. This chain's CDR3 is CATSDSGAGNQPQHF. The CDR3 DNA is TGTGCCACCAGTGATTCAGGGGCGGGCAATCAGCCCCAGCATTTT.

This clonotype was recorded a few times. The chain recombines TRBV11-1 with TRBJ2-1, with 14 bases that match TRBD2. This CDR3 contains 19 residues. Germline values: CDR1 SGHAT, CDR2 FQDESV (reference sequence). The V segment lost 4 bases and the J segment 3 bases; nucleotides outside the gene matches: 11. CDR3 loop: CASSYPTWGTSGSYNEQFF. In DNA, the CDR3 is TGTGCCAGCAGCTACCCTACTTGGGGGACTAGCGGGAGCTACAATGAGCAGTTCTTC.

This clonotype was counted a few times. This rearrangement joins TRBV11-2 to TRBJ2-2, with D unresolved. The CDR3 is 16 amino acids. V lost 5 bases to trimming and J lost 0 bases, with 13 bases between them. The germline CDR1 and CDR2 sequences are SGHAT and FQNNGV. Written as DNA, the CDR3 is TGTGCCAGCAGCGGTATCATCGGTCCGAACACCGGGGAGCTGTTTTTT. This translates into CASSGIIGPNTGELFF.

This clonotype showed up just a few times. This chain links TRBV7-3 with TRBJ2-6; D ambiguous. The CDR3 is made up of 18 amino acids. Trimming took 1 base from V and 0 from J, leaving 13 bases between them. The V gene's germline CDR1 is SGHTA and CDR2 FQGTGA. The CDR3 protein is CASSLKGPQLSGANVLTF. The DNA of the CDR3 is TGTGCCAGCAGCTTAAAGGGTCCGCAACTCTCTGGGGCCAACGTCCTGACTTTC.

The CDR3 sequence is CAISGLGTSSSTDTQYF. CDR3 in DNA: TGTGCCATCAGTGGGCTCGGGACTAGTTCTTCCACAGATACGCAGTATTTT. This sequence joins TRBV10-3 and TRBJ2-3, with 8 bases fitting TRBD2. The CDR3 is 17 amino acids. Losses at the gene ends were 4 bases for V and 2 bases for J; bases not matched to a gene: 11. Germline-derived CDR1 and CDR2 are ENHRY and SYGVKD.

This clonotype was observed a few times. This chain uses TRBV27 with TRBJ2-2; 7 bases agree with TRBD1. The ends lost 6 bases at V and 3 bases at J; junction bases unmatched: 10. The CDR3 length is 16 residues. Germline CDR1 and CDR2: MNHEY and SMNVEV (reference sequence). The CDR3 spells CASRLQVTGDTGELFF. The CDR3 bases are TGTGCCAGCAGACTACAGGTCACAGGGGACACCGGGGAGCTGTTTTTT.

Many counts were recorded for this clonotype. The chain couples TRBV12-3 or TRBV12-4 to TRBJ2-7; no clear D. V lost 5 bases to trimming and J lost 0 bases, with 14 bases between them. CDR3 length: 15 residues. The CDR3 DNA reads TGTGCCAGCAGTCCCCGGGCCACCAGCTCCTACGAGCAGTACTTC. Amino acids: CASSPRATSSYEQYF.

The chain carries TRBV7-6 and TRBJ2-1; possibly TRBD1 for D (8 bases). Looked up from germline, CDR1 is SGHVS and CDR2 is FNYEAQ. The CDR3 runs to 16 residues. The V end was cut by 5 bases, the J end by 2 bases, with 16 bases between. For the CDR3, the DNA is TGTGCCAGCAGCCCAGGACAGGGAGGGACCTACAATGAGCAGTTCTTC. Translating gives CASSPGQGGTYNEQFF.

For the CDR3, the DNA is TGTGCCAGCAGCGCGAGGGGATCTAGCACAGATACGCAGTATTTT. It translates to CASSARGSSTDTQYF. This rearrangement joins TRBV9 to TRBJ2-3, with D perhaps being TRBD1 or TRBD2 (5 bases each). Germline lookup yields CDR1 SGDLS and CDR2 YYNGEE. The CDR3 has 15 amino acids. V was trimmed by 3 bases and J by 0 bases, leaving 11 bases between them.

This clonotype was counted only a few times. This rearrangement joins TRBV5-1 to TRBJ2-7, with D hard to call. Germline V CDR1 and CDR2: SGHRS, YFSETQ. Trimming removed 3 bases at V and 5 bases at J, with 3 bases between. The CDR3 runs 10 residues. The CDR3 spells CASSSNEQYV. The CDR3 region has the DNA TGCGCCAGCAGCTCAAACGAGCAGTACGTC.

At least ten counts were recorded for this clonotype. This chain connects TRBV27 to TRBJ2-2, with D possibly TRBD2 on 6 matching bases. The length of the CDR3 is 15 residues. The ends were cut back, 5 bases at V and 3 bases at J, with 13 bases in the middle. Germline V CDR1 and CDR2: MNHEY, SMNVEV (reference sequence). CDR3 sequence (DNA): TGTGCCAGCAGTGGCATTAGCGGAGACACCGGGGAGCTGTTTTTT. It codes for CASSGISGDTGELFF.

This clonotype has a count of ten or more. The V call is TRBV5-1, the J call TRBJ2-2; D unresolved. Trimming took off 0 bases at V and 4 bases at J, with 7 bases between the two ends. The CDR3 is made up of 14 amino acids. CDR1 is SGHRS and CDR2 is YFSETQ in the germline V gene. The CDR3 loop is CASSLDRITGELFF. CDR3 bases: TGCGCCAGCAGCTTGGACAGAATCACCGGGGAGCTGTTTTTT.

V gene TRBV20-1 combines with J gene TRBJ2-1; a possible D gene is TRBD1 (7 bases). Trimming shortened V by 1 base and J by 8 bases, and 12 bases separated the two germline ends. The length of the CDR3 is 13 residues. Germline CDR1 reads DFQATT; CDR2 reads SNEGSKA (reference sequence). In nucleotides, the CDR3 is TGCAGTGCTAGAGGGCAGGGGGGCCATGAGCAGTTCTTC. Translating gives CSARGQGGHEQFF.

This clonotype was counted many times. The chain uses TRBV24-1 and TRBJ2-3, with 7 bases fitting TRBD1. The CDR3 is made up of 16 amino acids. V was clipped by 4 bases and J by 1 base; unmatched bases: 7. Looked up from germline, CDR1 is KGHDR and CDR2 is SFDVKD. The CDR3 bases are TGTGCCACCAGTGAACCTACCGGGACAGGCACAGATACGCAGTATTTT. This gives the protein CATSEPTGTGTDTQYF.

This clonotype was seen ten or more times. This sequence joins TRBV12-3 or TRBV12-4 and TRBJ2-7; 7 bases agree with TRBD1. The CDR3 has 12 amino acids. Trimming took 4 bases from V and 6 from J; bases not matched to a gene: 3. CDR3 nucleotide sequence: TGTGCCAGCAGTTGGACAGGTGGCGAGCAGTACTTC. Encoded protein: CASSWTGGEQYF.

This clonotype has just a few counts. This rearrangement joins TRBV7-2 to TRBJ2-4; 11 bases are a match to TRBD2. Trimming cost V 5 bases and J 6 bases; bases outside gene matches: 9. The germline V gene has CDR1 SGHTA and CDR2 FQGNSA. The CDR3 has 16 amino acids. The CDR3 nucleotides are TGTGCCAGCAGCCCCGGGACTAGCGGAAGAGGAAACATTCAGTACTTC. It codes for CASSPGTSGRGNIQYF.

This clonotype was counted between two and nine times. The CDR3 is CASSRVVGTDTQYF. CDR3 sequence (DNA): TGTGCCAGCAGTCGAGTGGTCGGGACAGATACGCAGTATTTT. The J gene is TRBJ2-3, the V gene TRBV12-3 or TRBV12-4; D gene unclear. The V end lost 5 bases, the J end lost 3 bases, and 12 bases lay between the germline ends. The CDR3 loop spans 14 amino acids.

The chain links TRBV5-1 to TRBJ1-6, with D perhaps TRBD1 (5 bases). The V and J ends lost 0 bases and 10 bases respectively, with 14 bases between them. The germline V gene encodes CDR1 SGHRS and CDR2 YFSETQ. This CDR3 spans 15 amino acids. The CDR3 loop is CASSLASQGGSPLHF. The DNA of the CDR3 is TGCGCCAGCAGCTTGGCCTCTCAGGGAGGCTCACCCCTCCACTTT.

The genes are TRBV5-1 and TRBJ2-2; D possibly uses TRBD1 or TRBD2 (5 bases each). Trimming left V 4 bases short and J 6 bases short, with 19 bases between. The CDR3 is 16 amino acids. Germline lookup yields CDR1 SGHRS and CDR2 YFSETQ. The CDR3 DNA follows: TGCGCCAGCAGCACTGGACTGGGGGTGGTCTCCGGGGAGCTGTTTTTT. Translation gives CASSTGLGVVSGELFF.

This clonotype was detected ten times or more. The chain joins TRBV5-1 to TRBJ2-1; no reliable D call. The length of the CDR3 is 12 residues. Trimming took off 2 bases at V and 7 bases at J, with 7 bases between the two ends. Germline V CDR1 and CDR2: SGHRS, YFSETQ. CDR3 sequence: CASSFRSNEQFF. DNA of the CDR3: TGCGCCAGCAGCTTCCGGTCGAATGAGCAGTTCTTC.

This clonotype has more than one count but fewer than ten. The chain uses TRBV10-3 and TRBJ2-3, with D unresolved. The length of the CDR3 is 12 residues. Germline CDR1 ENHRY, CDR2 SYGVKD. The V and J ends lost 8 bases and 6 bases respectively, with 12 bases between them. DNA for the CDR3: TGTGCCATCGGAATATCGTCTGATACGCAGTATTTT. It translates to CAIGISSDTQYF.

The chain couples TRBV4-1 to TRBJ2-2; D gene unclear. Germline CDR1 reads MGHRA; CDR2 reads YSYEKL. Trimming pared 4 bases from V and 5 bases from J, leaving 14 bases between. CDR3 length: 15 residues. The chain's CDR3 is CASSLMGFATGELFF. Here the CDR3 DNA reads TGCGCCAGCAGCCTAATGGGGTTCGCGACCGGGGAGCTGTTTTTT.

Only a few counts were recorded for this clonotype. Its ends do not fully match the called genes, so a read error is possible. V and J are TRBV20-1 and TRBJ2-2; TRBD2 matches at 13 bases. CDR3 size: 16 residues. Germline lookup yields CDR1 DFQATT and CDR2 SNEGSKA (reference sequence). The chain's CDR3 is CCASPGTSGVTGELFF. DNA of the CDR3: TGCTGTGCTAGTCCAGGGACTAGCGGGGTAACCGGGGAGCTGTTTTTT.

In its sample, this clonotype was seen a few times. The chain combines TRBV6-1 with TRBJ1-5; 7 nucleotides line up with TRBD1. V lost 5 bases to trimming and J lost 4 bases; unmatched junction nucleotides: 8. The CDR3 is made up of 15 amino acids. CDR1 is MNHNS, CDR2 SASEGT, per germline. The CDR3 is CASSRSGTANQPQHF. The CDR3 bases are TGTGCCAGCAGTCGATCAGGGACAGCAAATCAGCCCCAGCATTTT.

This clonotype was seen at least ten times. The rearrangement joins TRBV20-1 to TRBJ2-7; 9 nucleotides agree with TRBD2. The ends lost 0 bases at V and 0 bases at J; junction bases unmatched: 3. Germline V gene lookup returns CDR1 DFQATT and CDR2 SNEGSKA (reference sequence). The length of the CDR3 is 15 residues. For the CDR3, the DNA is TGCAGTGCTAGAGATATAGCGGGAGACTCCTACGAGCAGTACTTC. Its translation: CSARDIAGDSYEQYF.

The rearrangement joins TRBV2 to TRBJ2-1; weak D call: TRBD2 (5 bases). Per the germline V gene, CDR1 is SNHLY and CDR2 is FYNNEI. V was pared by 6 bases and J by 9 bases, with 12 bases between. The CDR3 contains 12 residues. The CDR3 nucleotides are TGTGCCAGCAGCGTAGACGGAGGTGAGCAGTTCTTC. Residues: CASSVDGGEQFF. The variable domain in full, completed from reference TRBV2 and TRBJ2-1, reads EPEVTQTPSHQVTQMGQEVILRCVPISNHLYFYWYRQILGQKVEFLVSFYNNEISEKSEIFDDQFSVERPDGSNFTLKIRSTKLEDSAMYFCASSVDGGEQFFGPGTRLTVL.

This clonotype has more than one count but fewer than ten. V usage is TRBV20-1 and J usage is TRBJ2-2; TRBD1 matches 10 bases. This CDR3 has 16 residues. The V gene's germline CDR1 is DFQATT and CDR2 SNEGSKA (reference sequence). The J segment lost 5 bases and the V segment lost 0 bases, leaving 6 bases of the junction unmatched. In nucleotides, the CDR3 is TGCAGTGCTAGAGACTCCGGACAGGGGGATACCGGGGAGCTGTTTTTT. Protein sequence: CSARDSGQGDTGELFF.

This chain links TRBV11-3 with TRBJ2-7; D remains ambiguous. Looked up from germline, CDR1 is SGHNT and CDR2 is YENEEA. The V gene lost 3 bases and the J gene lost 3 bases, with 15 bases spanning the gap. The CDR3 contains 15 residues. The CDR3 sequence: CASSLFPGTDYEQYF. As DNA, the CDR3 is TGTGCCAGCAGCTTGTTCCCCGGCACCGACTACGAGCAGTACTTC.

The chain couples TRBV11-2 to TRBJ2-7, with 9 bases fitting TRBD2. Germline CDR1 reads SGHAT; CDR2 reads FQNNGV. The trim removed 6 bases at V and 5 bases at J, leaving 14 bases unmatched. There are 16 residues in the CDR3. The CDR3: CASSLGVGGGDHEQYV. DNA of the CDR3: TGTGCCAGCAGTTTGGGCGTTGGCGGGGGGGACCACGAGCAGTACGTC.

The J gene is TRBJ1-1, the V gene TRBV18, with TRBD1 as a possible D gene (6 bases). Germline-derived CDR1 and CDR2 are KGHSH and LQKENI. This CDR3 spans 16 amino acids. The germline V and J ends were trimmed by 2 bases and 1 base, with 14 bases remaining between them. DNA for the CDR3: TGTGCCAGCTCACCAACAGGGTTTGGTTCGAACACTGAAGCTTTCTTT. It translates to CASSPTGFGSNTEAFF. Drawing the rest from reference TRBV18 and TRBJ1-1, the complete variable domain is NAGVMQNPRHLVRRRGQEARLRCSPMKGHSHVYWYRQLPEEGLKFMVYLQKENIIDESGMPKERFSAEFPKEGPSILRIQQVVRGDSAAYFCASSPTGFGSNTEAFFGQGTRLTVV.

The V gene is TRBV25-1, the J gene TRBJ2-2; TRBD2 agrees at 10 bases. The CDR3 is made up of 13 amino acids. With 4 bases clipped from V and 9 bases from J, the junction kept 2 bases outside the gene matches. Germline CDR1 and CDR2: MGHDK and SYGVNS. The CDR3 loop reads CASSGTSGRELFF. The CDR3 nucleotides are TGTGCCAGCAGTGGAACTAGCGGGAGGGAGCTGTTTTTT.